Each of the 12 T cell receptor beta chains below was sequenced from the same sample in a study of monozygotic twins with inflammatory bowel disease. TCRdb processed the 5' RACE reads again and assigns one entry to each CDR3 protein, with no DNA. Across under 150,000 distinct CDR3 sequences, the top ten clones capture 2.4% of the sample. Sequencing was carried out using blood. The receptor set was obtained from a human donor with ulcerative colitis or Crohn's disease, or a healthy co-twin of an affected twin (not recorded which).

This chain joins TRBV7-9 and TRBJ2-3. This CDR3 is 13 amino acids long. Germline V gene lookup returns CDR1 SEHNR and CDR2 FQNEAQ (reference sequence). The CDR3 loop reads CASSLVYTDTQYF.

The chain joins TRBV4-2 to TRBJ1-2; TCRdb reports TRBD1, a call that lacks DNA to check it against. The CDR3 is 15 amino acids. Germline assignment: CDR1 LGHNA and CDR2 YNFKEQ. This chain's CDR3 is CASSQRTGGNYGYTF.

The chain's CDR3 is CASSRGTGNSIQPQHF. This rearrangement joins TRBV4-3 to TRBJ1-5; TCRdb lists TRBD1, though no DNA is available to test this call. This CDR3 region has 16 residues. The V gene's germline CDR1 is LGHNA and CDR2 YSLEER.

The chain carries TRBV7-8 and TRBJ2-7; TCRdb designates TRBD1, a call that cannot be tested without DNA. The germline V gene encodes CDR1 SGHVS and CDR2 FQNEAQ. The CDR3 totals 17 residues. CDR3 sequence reads: CASSVEVSGGLTYEQYF.

The chain couples TRBV20-1 to TRBJ2-1; TCRdb outputs TRBD1, but without DNA this stays unchecked. The length of the CDR3 is 16 residues. CDR1 and CDR2 (germline): DFQATT, SNEGSKA (reference sequence). This CDR3 reads CSASDPGQGRSNEQFF.

The rearrangement links TRBV4-1 to TRBJ1-1. The CDR3 covers 15 residues. Germline values: CDR1 MGHRA, CDR2 YSYEKL. The CDR3 loop is CASSQEGGVNTEAFF.

The chain employs TRBV20-1 and TRBJ1-2. Germline V lookup: CDR1 DFQATT, CDR2 SNEGSKA (reference sequence). The CDR3 totals 11 residues. This CDR3 is CSATGNYGYTF.

This rearrangement joins TRBV27 to TRBJ2-3; checking the TCRdb D call of TRBD1 is not possible without DNA. Germline V gives CDR1 MNHEY, CDR2 SMNVEV (reference sequence). This CDR3 region has 16 residues. The CDR3 spells CASSSLRRGRADTQYF.

The chain is built from TRBV18 and TRBJ2-1; TCRdb lists TRBD2, though no DNA is available to test this call. CDR3 size: 15 residues. CDR1 and CDR2 (germline): KGHSH, LQKENI. CDR3: CASSPMAGGYNEQFF.

The chain recombines TRBV18 with TRBJ1-1; TCRdb selects TRBD1, and the lack of DNA leaves this call unchecked. The CDR3 consists of 12 residues. Germline-derived CDR1 and CDR2 are KGHSH and LQKENI. The CDR3 spells CASSPRDREAFF. The full variable domain, its missing parts supplied by reference TRBV18 and TRBJ1-1, is NAGVMQNPRHLVRRRGQEARLRCSPMKGHSHVYWYRQLPEEGLKFMVYLQKENIIDESGMPKERFSAEFPKEGPSILRIQQVVRGDSAAYFCASSPRDREAFFGQGTRLTVV.

The rearrangement links TRBV25-1 to TRBJ2-5; TCRdb gives TRBD1 as the D gene, but with no DNA this cannot be confirmed. The CDR3 contains 16 residues. Germline V lookup: CDR1 MGHDK, CDR2 SYGVNS. CDR3 protein: CASSEKMGQGQETQYF.

The chain combines TRBV5-5 with TRBJ2-3; with no DNA, the TCRdb D assignment of TRBD1 cannot be verified. The CDR3 extends over 16 amino acids. Germline assignment: CDR1 SGHKS and CDR2 YYEKEE (reference sequence). The CDR3 loop is CASSFITGAPTDTQYF.